This TCR beta chain was recorded in a study of blood T cell repertoires in COVID-19. Germline-derived CDR1 and CDR2 are LGHDT and YNNKEL (reference sequence). The CDR3 is 15 residues long. V lost 1 base and J 4 bases, leaving 13 bases between the germline ends. How the authors handled the data: Nucleated cell counts were estimated from reference gene primer amplification. Here immunoSEQ multiplex PCR was the method, and the copy in TCRdb shows in-frame clones only, minus some. V and J calls and clone size follow that table, whereas D and trimming were derived from the DNA. The data show around 200,000 clones, more than 80% seen once.

This sequence originates from a human donor in a cohort sampled during active COVID-19. The sample consisted of peripheral blood. The V gene is TRBV3-1 (or the pseudogene TRBV3-2), the J gene TRBJ2-5; D may be TRBD2 (6 bases). The CDR3, as DNA: TGTGCCAGCAGCCAAGGCCCCCGGCGGGGAGAGACCCAGTACTTC. Protein product: CASSQGPRRGETQYF.